These T cell receptor beta chains were read from a single sample in a study of OX40 agonist ivuxolimab in advanced cancers. Sequenced by immunoSEQ multiplex PCR; TCRdb stores in-frame clones only, minus some. The sample has some 38,000 clones; around nine tenths are singletons. The sequencing used CD4+ or CD8+ T cells sorted from blood, collected in a trial of the OX40 agonist ivuxolimab. Every receptor here comes from an adult with an advanced solid tumor such as melanoma, head and neck, liver or kidney cancer. The CDR3 runs from the conserved cysteine through the conserved F or W. D genes are given only for firm matches. Size tells how often a clone was seen (once, few, many) or the class of an expanded clone, and some rows leave it out.

clone_size,j_call,d_call,v_call,cdr3_aa,cdr3_nt
-,TRBJ2-7,TRBD1,TRBV2,CASSEVPGQGLPEQYF,TGTGCCAGCAGTGAAGTACCGGGACAGGGTTTGCCCGAGCAGTACTTC
-,TRBJ2-2,-,TRBV21-1,CASRGWELFF,TGTGCCAGCAGGGGCTGGGAGCTGTTTTTT
-,TRBJ2-1,TRBD2,TRBV10-2,CASSVITSGVYNEQFF,TGCGCCAGCAGTGTTATCACTAGCGGGGTGTACAATGAGCAGTTCTTC
-,TRBJ2-3,-,TRBV7-3,CASSSFSTDTQYF,TGTGCCAGCAGCTCCTTTAGCACAGATACGCAGTATTTT
-,TRBJ2-5,TRBD1,TRBV19,CASSMTPETGNYQETQYF,TGTGCCAGTAGTATGACCCCAGAGACAGGGAATTACCAAGAGACCCAGTACTTC
-,TRBJ2-5,-,TRBV27,CASSFSGIQETQYF,TGTGCCAGCAGTTTCTCAGGGATTCAAGAGACCCAGTACTTC
-,TRBJ2-2,TRBD1,TRBV30,CAWTPTGTGGELFF,TGTGCCTGGACCCCGACAGGGACGGGCGGGGAGCTGTTTTTT
-,TRBJ1-1,-,TRBV27,CASSLSRGSLTEAFF,TGTGCCAGCAGTTTATCGAGGGGGTCGCTCACTGAAGCTTTCTTT
once,TRBJ1-2,TRBD1,TRBV2,CASSEGQGLYGYTF,TGTGCCAGCAGTGAGGGACAGGGTCTTTATGGCTACACCTTC
-,TRBJ2-2,-,TRBV4-1,CASSQENSDPNTGELFF,TGCGCCAGCAGCCAAGAGAATAGCGATCCGAACACCGGGGAGCTGTTTTTT
-,TRBJ2-7,-,TRBV28,CASSQTWDVPYEQYF,TGTGCCAGCAGTCAAACGTGGGACGTCCCCTACGAGCAGTACTTC
-,TRBJ2-7,-,TRBV7-6,CASSLEARGDEQYF,TGTGCCAGCAGCTTAGAGGCCAGGGGGGACGAGCAGTACTTC
once,TRBJ1-5,-,TRBV7-4,CASSSLAGPYFPQHF,TGTGCCAGCAGCTCATTGGCAGGGCCCTATTTTCCCCAGCATTTT
once,TRBJ2-7,-,TRBV5-4,CASSFYSSYEQYF,TGTGCCAGCAGCTTTTACTCCTCCTACGAGCAGTACTTC
-,TRBJ1-2,-,TRBV30,CAWSVGSSSGYTF,TGTGCCTGGAGTGTAGGCTCCTCAAGTGGCTACACCTTC
-,TRBJ1-2,-,TRBV7-9,CASSPQDGLYGYTF,TGTGCCAGCAGCCCTCAAGACGGACTCTATGGCTACACCTTC
-,TRBJ1-2,-,TRBV28,CASSLGRGIYGYTF,TGTGCCAGCAGTTTGGGCAGGGGCATCTATGGCTACACCTTC
once,TRBJ2-3,-,TRBV9,CASRGSTDTQYF,TGTGCCAGCAGAGGAAGCACAGATACGCAGTATTTT
-,TRBJ2-1,TRBD2,TRBV30,CALSGTSSYNEQFF,TGTGCCCTATCCGGGACTAGCTCCTACAATGAGCAGTTCTTC
once,TRBJ2-1,TRBD2,TRBV28,CASSFVTSGHLKSSYNEQFF,TGTGCCAGCAGTTTTGTCACTAGCGGTCACCTCAAGAGCTCCTACAATGAGCAGTTCTTC
-,TRBJ2-1,TRBD1,TRBV30,CAWSLLRGLDEQFF,TGTGCCTGGAGTCTACTTAGGGGGCTCGATGAGCAGTTCTTC
-,TRBJ2-1,TRBD2,TRBV5-1,CASSLGLAGVLEQFF,TGCGCCAGCAGCTTGGGGCTAGCGGGAGTTCTTGAGCAGTTCTTC
-,TRBJ1-1,-,TRBV29-1,CSVELHGSEAFF,TGCAGCGTTGAACTCCATGGTTCTGAAGCTTTCTTT
once,TRBJ1-6,-,TRBV27,CASGQRGSPLHF,TGTGCCAGCGGACAGCGGGGTTCACCCCTCCACTTT
-,TRBJ2-2,-,TRBV19,CASTLPGESTGELFF,TGTGCCAGTACCCTACCGGGGGAGTCCACCGGGGAGCTGTTTTTT
-,TRBJ2-1,-,TRBV21-1,CASSLGLGTGTSGRDNEQFF,TGTGCCAGCTCCTTAGGTCTGGGAACCGGGACTAGCGGGAGGGACAATGAGCAGTTCTTC